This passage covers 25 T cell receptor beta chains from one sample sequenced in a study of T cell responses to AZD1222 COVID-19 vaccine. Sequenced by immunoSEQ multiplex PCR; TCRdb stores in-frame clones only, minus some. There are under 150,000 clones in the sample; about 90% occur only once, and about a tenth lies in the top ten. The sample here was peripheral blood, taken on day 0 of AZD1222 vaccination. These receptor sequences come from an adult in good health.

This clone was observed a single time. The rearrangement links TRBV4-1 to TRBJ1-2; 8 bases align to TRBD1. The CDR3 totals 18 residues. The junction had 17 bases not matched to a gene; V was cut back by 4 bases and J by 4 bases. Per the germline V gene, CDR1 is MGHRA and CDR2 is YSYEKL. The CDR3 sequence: CASSPGNRIGQGFYGYTF. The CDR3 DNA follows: TGCGCCAGCAGCCCAGGAAACCGAATCGGACAGGGCTTCTATGGCTACACCTTC.

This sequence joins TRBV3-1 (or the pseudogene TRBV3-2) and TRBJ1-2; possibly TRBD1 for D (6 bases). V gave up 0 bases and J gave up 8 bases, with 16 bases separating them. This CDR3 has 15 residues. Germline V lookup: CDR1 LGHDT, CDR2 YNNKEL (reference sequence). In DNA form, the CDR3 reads TGTGCCAGCAGCCAAGATCCGCCACAGGGAGGAGGCTACACCTTC. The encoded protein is CASSQDPPQGGGYTF.

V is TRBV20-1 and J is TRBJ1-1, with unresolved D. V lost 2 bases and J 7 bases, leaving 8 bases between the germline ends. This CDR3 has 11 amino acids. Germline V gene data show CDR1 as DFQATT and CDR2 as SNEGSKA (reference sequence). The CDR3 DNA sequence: TGCAGTGCTAGACCGGGGATTGAAGCTTTCTTT. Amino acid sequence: CSARPGIEAFF.

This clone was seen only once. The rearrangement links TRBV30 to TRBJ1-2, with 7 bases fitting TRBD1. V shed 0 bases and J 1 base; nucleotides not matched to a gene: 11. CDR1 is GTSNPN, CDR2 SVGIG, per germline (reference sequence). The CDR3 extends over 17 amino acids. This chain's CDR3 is CAWSVLRGRGRNYGYTF. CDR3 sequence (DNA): TGTGCCTGGAGTGTACTCCGGGGGAGGGGGCGTAACTATGGCTACACCTTC.

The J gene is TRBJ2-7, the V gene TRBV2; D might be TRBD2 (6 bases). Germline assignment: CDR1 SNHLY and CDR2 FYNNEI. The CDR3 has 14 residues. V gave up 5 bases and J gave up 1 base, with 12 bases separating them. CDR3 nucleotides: TGTGCCAGCAGTTCCGGGACTGTATCCTACGAGCAGTACTTC. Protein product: CASSSGTVSYEQYF.

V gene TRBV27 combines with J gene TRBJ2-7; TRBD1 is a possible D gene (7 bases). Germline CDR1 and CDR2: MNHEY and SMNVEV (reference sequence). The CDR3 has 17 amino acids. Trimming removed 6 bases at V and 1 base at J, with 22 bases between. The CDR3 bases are TGTGCCAGCAGCCGGGACTTTGGCGGGACAGAGTCCTACGAGCAGTACTTC. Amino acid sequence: CASSRDFGGTESYEQYF.

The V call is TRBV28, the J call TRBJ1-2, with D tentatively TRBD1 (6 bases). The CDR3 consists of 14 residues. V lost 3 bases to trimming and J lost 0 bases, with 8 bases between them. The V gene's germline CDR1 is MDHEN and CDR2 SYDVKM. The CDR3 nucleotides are TGTGCCAGCAGTTTGCCAGGGGCTAACTATGGCTACACCTTC. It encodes CASSLPGANYGYTF.

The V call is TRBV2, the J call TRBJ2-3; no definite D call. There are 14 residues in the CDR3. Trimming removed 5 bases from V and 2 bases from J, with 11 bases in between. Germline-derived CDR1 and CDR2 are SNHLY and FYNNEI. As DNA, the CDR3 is TGTGCCAGCAGTCCAGCTGCTTACACAGATACGCAGTATTTT. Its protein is CASSPAAYTDTQYF.

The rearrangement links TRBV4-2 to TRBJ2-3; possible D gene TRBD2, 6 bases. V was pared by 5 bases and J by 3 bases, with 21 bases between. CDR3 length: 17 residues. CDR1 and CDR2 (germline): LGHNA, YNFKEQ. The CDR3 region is CASSGDEVRAGTDTQYF. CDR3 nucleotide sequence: TGTGCCAGCAGCGGCGATGAGGTGAGGGCGGGGACAGATACGCAGTATTTT.

The CDR3 loop reads CASRIAQGFYGYTF. The CDR3 coding sequence is TGTGCCAGCAGGATCGCACAGGGATTCTATGGCTACACCTTC. The V and J genes are TRBV2 and TRBJ1-2; maybe TRBD1 (6 bases). The CDR3 runs to 14 residues. Deletions cut 6 bases from V and 4 bases from J, with 15 bases between. From germline, CDR1 is SNHLY and CDR2 FYNNEI.

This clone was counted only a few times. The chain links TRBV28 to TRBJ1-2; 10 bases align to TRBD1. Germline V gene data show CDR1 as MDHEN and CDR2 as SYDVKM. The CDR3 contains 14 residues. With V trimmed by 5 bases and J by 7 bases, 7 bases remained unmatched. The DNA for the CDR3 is TGTGCCAGCAGTGTACCCGGGACAGGGGTTGGCTACACCTTC. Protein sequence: CASSVPGTGVGYTF.

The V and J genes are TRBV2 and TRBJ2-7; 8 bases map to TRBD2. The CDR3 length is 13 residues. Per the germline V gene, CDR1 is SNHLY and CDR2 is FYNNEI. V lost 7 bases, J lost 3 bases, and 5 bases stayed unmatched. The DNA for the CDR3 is TGTGCCAGCAATCCGGGAGGGTACTACGAGCAGTACTTC. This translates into CASNPGGYYEQYF.

The CDR3 DNA follows: TGTGCCAGTAGAGGGGGGGGACAGTTGAACACTGAAGCTTTCTTT. This translates into CASRGGGQLNTEAFF. J is TRBJ1-1 and V is TRBV19; 7 nucleotides align to TRBD1. V dropped 6 bases and J dropped 0; count of bases not matched to a gene: 7. Per germline, CDR1 LNHDA and CDR2 SQIVND (reference sequence). This CDR3 is 15 amino acids long.

CDR3 sequence reads: CASSYSFRAVASYEQYF. CDR3 bases: TGTGCCAGCAGTTACTCGTTCAGGGCAGTTGCTTCCTACGAGCAGTACTTC. The chain carries TRBV6-2 or TRBV6-3 and TRBJ2-7; maybe TRBD1 (5 bases). The CDR3 is 17 residues long. Per the germline V gene, CDR1 is MNHEY and CDR2 is SVGEGT. Trimming took 0 bases from V and 1 from J, leaving 16 bases between them.

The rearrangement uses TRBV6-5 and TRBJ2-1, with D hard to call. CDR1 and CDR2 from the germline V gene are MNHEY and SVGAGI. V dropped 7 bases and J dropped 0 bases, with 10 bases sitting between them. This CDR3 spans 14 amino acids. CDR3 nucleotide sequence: TGTGCCAGCAAAACCTGGAACTCCTACAATGAGCAGTTCTTC. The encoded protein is CASKTWNSYNEQFF.

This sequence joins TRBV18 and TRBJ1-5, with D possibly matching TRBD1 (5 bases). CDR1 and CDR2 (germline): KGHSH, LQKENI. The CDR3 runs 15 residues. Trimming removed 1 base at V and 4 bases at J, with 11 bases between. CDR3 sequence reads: CASSPRQGGNQPQHF. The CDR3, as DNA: TGTGCCAGCTCACCACGGCAGGGAGGTAATCAGCCCCAGCATTTT. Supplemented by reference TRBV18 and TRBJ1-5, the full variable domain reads NAGVMQNPRHLVRRRGQEARLRCSPMKGHSHVYWYRQLPEEGLKFMVYLQKENIIDESGMPKERFSAEFPKEGPSILRIQQVVRGDSAAYFCASSPRQGGNQPQHFGDGTRLSIL.

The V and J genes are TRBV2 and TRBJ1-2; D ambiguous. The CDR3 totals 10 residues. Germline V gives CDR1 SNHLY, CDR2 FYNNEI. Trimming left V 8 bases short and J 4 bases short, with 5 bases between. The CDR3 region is CASRGYGYTF. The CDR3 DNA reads TGTGCCAGCCGGGGCTATGGCTACACCTTC.

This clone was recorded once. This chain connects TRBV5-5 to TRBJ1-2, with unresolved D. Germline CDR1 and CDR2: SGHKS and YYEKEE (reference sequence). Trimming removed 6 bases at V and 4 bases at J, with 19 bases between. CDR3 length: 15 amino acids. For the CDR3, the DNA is TGTGCCAGCATCCCATTGGCAGACCCCGGCTATGGCTACACCTTC. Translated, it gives CASIPLADPGYGYTF.

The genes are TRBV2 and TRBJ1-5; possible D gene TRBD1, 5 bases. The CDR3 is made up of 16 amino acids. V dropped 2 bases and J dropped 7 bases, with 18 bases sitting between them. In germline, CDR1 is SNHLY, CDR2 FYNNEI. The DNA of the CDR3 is TGTGCCAGCAGTGAACGGGGCAGGGCAGTGCGGCAGCCCCAGCATTTT. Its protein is CASSERGRAVRQPQHF.

This CDR3 is CASRRQVQGGYTF. As DNA, the CDR3 is TGTGCCAGCAGACGACAGGTTCAGGGGGGCTACACCTTC. The chain links TRBV7-2 to TRBJ1-2; a possible D gene is TRBD1 (6 bases). The germline CDR1 and CDR2 sequences are SGHTA and FQGNSA. Trimming pared 6 bases from V and 8 bases from J, leaving 16 bases between. The CDR3 covers 13 residues.

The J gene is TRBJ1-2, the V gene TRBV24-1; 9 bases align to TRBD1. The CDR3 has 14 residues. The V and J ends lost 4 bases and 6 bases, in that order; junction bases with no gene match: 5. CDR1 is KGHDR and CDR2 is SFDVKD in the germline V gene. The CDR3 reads CATSDHRGLDGYTF. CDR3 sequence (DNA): TGTGCCACCAGTGACCACAGGGGGCTAGATGGCTACACCTTC.

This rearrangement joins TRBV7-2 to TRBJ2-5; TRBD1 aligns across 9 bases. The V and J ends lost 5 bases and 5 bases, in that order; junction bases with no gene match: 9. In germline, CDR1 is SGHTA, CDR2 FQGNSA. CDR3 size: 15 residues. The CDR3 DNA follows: TGTGCCAGCAGCCCCCTGACAGGGGGGGACGAGACCCAGTACTTC. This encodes CASSPLTGGDETQYF.

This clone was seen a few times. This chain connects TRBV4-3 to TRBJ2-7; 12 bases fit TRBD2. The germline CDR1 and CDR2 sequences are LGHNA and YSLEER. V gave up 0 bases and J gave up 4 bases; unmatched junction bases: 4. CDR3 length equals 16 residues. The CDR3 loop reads CASSQEGLAGGYEQYF. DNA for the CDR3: TGCGCCAGCAGCCAAGAGGGACTAGCGGGCGGATACGAGCAGTACTTC.

The CDR3 region is CASSLEGSNEQFF. CDR3 nucleotides: TGTGCCAGCAGCTTAGAAGGGAGCAATGAGCAGTTCTTC. The chain has TRBV7-2 and TRBJ2-1; tentative D call: TRBD2 (5 bases). V was cut by 1 base and J by 6 bases, with 7 bases left in between. The CDR3 runs to 13 residues. Germline V CDR1 and CDR2: SGHTA, FQGNSA.

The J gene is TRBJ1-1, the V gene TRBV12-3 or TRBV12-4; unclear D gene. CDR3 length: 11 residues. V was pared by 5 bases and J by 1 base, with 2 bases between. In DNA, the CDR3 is TGTGCCAGCAGTCAGAACACTGAAGCTTTCTTT. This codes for CASSQNTEAFF.